This T cell receptor (beta chain) was recovered during a study of T cell responses to AZD1222 COVID-19 vaccine. CDR3 size: 14 residues. The germline gives CDR1 SNHLY, CDR2 FYNNEI. Germline trimming cut 6 bases from V and 9 bases from J; bases unmatched to any gene: 10. The repertoire was sequenced with immunoSEQ multiplex PCR; TCRdb's copy has only in-frame clones and lacks some. This table holds more than 80,000 clones, nearly 90% found once. Material: peripheral blood, obtained on day 0 of AZD1222 vaccination. The genes are TRBV2 and TRBJ2-3; 9 bases match TRBD2. This TCR derives from an adult in good health. The CDR3: CASRTGTSSLTQYF. The CDR3 bases are TGTGCCAGCAGGACCGGGACTAGCAGCCTAACGCAGTATTTT.